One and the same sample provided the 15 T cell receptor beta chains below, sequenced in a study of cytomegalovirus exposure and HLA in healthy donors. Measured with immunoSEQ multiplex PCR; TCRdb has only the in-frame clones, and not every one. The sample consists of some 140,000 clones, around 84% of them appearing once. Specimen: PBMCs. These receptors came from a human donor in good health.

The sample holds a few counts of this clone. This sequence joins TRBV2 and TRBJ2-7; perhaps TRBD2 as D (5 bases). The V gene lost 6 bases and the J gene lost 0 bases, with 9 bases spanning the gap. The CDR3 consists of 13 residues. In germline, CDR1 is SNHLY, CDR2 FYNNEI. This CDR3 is CASSDGVSYEQYF. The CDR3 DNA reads TGTGCCAGCAGCGACGGGGTCTCCTACGAGCAGTACTTC.

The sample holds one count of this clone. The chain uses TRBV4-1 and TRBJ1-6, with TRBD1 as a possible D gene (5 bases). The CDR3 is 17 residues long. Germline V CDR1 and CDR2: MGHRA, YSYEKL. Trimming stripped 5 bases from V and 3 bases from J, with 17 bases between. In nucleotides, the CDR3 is TGCGCCAGCAGCAGTGGGGGGAAAGGCTTCTATAATTCACCCCTCCACTTT. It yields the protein CASSSGGKGFYNSPLHF.

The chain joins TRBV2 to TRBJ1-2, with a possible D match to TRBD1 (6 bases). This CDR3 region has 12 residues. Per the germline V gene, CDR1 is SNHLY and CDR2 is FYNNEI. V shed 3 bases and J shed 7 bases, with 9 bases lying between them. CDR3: CASSEGARGYTF. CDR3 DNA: TGTGCCAGCAGTGAGGGGGCGCGTGGCTACACCTTC. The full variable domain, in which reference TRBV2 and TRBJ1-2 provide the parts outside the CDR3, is EPEVTQTPSHQVTQMGQEVILRCVPISNHLYFYWYRQILGQKVEFLVSFYNNEISEKSEIFDDQFSVERPDGSNFTLKIRSTKLEDSAMYFCASSEGARGYTFGSGTRLTVV.

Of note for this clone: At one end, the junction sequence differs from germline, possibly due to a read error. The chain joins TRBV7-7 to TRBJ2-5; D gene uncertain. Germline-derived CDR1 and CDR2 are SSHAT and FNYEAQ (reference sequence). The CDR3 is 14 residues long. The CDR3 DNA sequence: TGTGCTAGCAGCTTATTCTCAGGACAAGAGACCCAGTACTTC. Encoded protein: CASSLFSGQETQYF.

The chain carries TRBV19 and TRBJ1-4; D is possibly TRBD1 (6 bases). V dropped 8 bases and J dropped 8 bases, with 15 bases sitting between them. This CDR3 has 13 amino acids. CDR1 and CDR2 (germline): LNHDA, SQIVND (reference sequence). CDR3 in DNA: TGTGCCAGTCGAGGGGTGGGGGCGGAAAAACTGTTTTTT. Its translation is CASRGVGAEKLFF.

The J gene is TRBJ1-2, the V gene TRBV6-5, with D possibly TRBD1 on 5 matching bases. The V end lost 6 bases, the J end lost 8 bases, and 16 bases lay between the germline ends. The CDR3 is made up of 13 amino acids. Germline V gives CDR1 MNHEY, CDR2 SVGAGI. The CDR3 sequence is CASRSGGMRGYTF. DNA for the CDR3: TGTGCCAGCAGGAGCGGGGGGATGAGGGGCTACACCTTC.

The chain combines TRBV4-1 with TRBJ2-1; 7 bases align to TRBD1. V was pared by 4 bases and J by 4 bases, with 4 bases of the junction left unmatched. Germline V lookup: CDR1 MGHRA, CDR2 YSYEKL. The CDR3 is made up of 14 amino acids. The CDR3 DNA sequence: TGCGCCAGCAGCCGGGGACAGTCTTACAATGAGCAGTTCTTC. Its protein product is CASSRGQSYNEQFF.

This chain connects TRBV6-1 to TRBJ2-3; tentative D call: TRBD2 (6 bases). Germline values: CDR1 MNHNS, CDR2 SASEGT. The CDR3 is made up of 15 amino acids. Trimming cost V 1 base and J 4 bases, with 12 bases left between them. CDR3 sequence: CASSEERRRADTQYF. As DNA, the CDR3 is TGTGCCAGCAGTGAAGAGCGCCGGAGGGCAGATACGCAGTATTTT.

CDR3 in amino acids: CASSLRQTYNEQFF. As DNA, the CDR3 is TGTGCCAGCAGCCTTAGACAGACCTACAATGAGCAGTTCTTC. V usage is TRBV7-9 and J usage is TRBJ2-1; D is perhaps TRBD1 (5 bases). This CDR3 comprises 14 residues. Germline loops: CDR1 SEHNR, CDR2 FQNEAQ (reference sequence). The ends were cut back, 5 bases at V and 2 bases at J, with 10 bases in the middle.

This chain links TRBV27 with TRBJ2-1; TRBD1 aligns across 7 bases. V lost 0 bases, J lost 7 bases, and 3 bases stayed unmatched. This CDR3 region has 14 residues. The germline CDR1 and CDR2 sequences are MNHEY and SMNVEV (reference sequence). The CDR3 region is CASSLSAGGNEQFF. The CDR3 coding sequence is TGTGCCAGCAGTTTATCGGCAGGGGGAAATGAGCAGTTCTTC.

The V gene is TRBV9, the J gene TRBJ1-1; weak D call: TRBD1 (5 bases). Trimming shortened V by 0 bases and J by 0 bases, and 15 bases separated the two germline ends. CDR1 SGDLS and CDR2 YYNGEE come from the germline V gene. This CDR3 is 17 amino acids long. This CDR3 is CASSVGASRGLNTEAFF. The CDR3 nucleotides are TGTGCCAGCAGCGTAGGAGCATCGCGGGGGTTGAACACTGAAGCTTTCTTT. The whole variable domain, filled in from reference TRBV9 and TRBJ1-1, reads DSGVTQTPKHLITATGQRVTLRCSPRSGDLSVYWYQQSLDQGLQFLIQYYNGEERAKGNILERFSAQQFPDLHSELNLSSLELGDSALYFCASSVGASRGLNTEAFFGQGTRLTVV.

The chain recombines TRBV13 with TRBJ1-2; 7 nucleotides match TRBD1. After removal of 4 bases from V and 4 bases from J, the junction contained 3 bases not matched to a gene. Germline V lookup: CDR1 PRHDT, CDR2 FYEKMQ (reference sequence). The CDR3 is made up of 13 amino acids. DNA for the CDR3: TGTGCCAGCAGCTCCGACAGGGTCTATGGCTACACCTTC. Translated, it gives CASSSDRVYGYTF.

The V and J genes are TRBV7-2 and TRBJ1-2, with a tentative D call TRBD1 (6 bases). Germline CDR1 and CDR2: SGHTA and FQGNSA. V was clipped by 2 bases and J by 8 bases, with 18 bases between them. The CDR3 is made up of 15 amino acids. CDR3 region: CASSLHPAGGGGYTF. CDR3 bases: TGTGCCAGCAGCTTACACCCTGCGGGGGGCGGAGGCTACACCTTC.

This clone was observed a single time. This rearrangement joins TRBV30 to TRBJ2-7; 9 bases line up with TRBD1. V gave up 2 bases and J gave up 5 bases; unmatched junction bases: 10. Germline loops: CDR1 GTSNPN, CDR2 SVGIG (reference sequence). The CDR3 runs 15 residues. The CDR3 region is CAWSPGQGMLDEQYF. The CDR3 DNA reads TGTGCCTGGAGTCCCGGACAGGGGATGTTAGACGAGCAGTACTTC.

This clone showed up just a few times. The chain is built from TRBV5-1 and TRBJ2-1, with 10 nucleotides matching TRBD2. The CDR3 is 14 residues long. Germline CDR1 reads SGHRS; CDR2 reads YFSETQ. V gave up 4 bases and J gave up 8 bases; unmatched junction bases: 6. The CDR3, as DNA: TGCGCCAGCAGCGGGATAGCGGGGGGACATGAGCAGTTCTTC. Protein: CASSGIAGGHEQFF.